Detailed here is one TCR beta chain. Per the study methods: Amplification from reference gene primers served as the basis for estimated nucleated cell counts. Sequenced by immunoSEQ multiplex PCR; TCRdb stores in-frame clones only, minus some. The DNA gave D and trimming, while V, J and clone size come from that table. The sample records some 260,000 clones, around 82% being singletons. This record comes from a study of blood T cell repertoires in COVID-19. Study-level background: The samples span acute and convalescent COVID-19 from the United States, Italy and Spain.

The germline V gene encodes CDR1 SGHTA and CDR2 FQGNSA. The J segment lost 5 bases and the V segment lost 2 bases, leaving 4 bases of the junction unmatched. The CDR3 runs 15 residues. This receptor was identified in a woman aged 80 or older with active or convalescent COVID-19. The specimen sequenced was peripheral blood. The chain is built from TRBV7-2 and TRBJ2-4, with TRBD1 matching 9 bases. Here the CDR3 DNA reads TGTGCCAGCAGCTTACGGACAGGGGTCGAAAACATTCAGTACTTC. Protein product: CASSLRTGVENIQYF. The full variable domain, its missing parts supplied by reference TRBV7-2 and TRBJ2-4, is GAGVSQSPSNKVTEKGKDVELRCDPISGHTALYWYRQSLGQGLEFLIYFQGNSAPDKSGLPSDRFSAERTGGSVSTLTIQRTQQEDSAVYLCASSLRTGVENIQYFGAGTRLSVL.